One and the same sample provided the 31 T cell receptor beta chains below, sequenced in a study of cytomegalovirus exposure and HLA in healthy donors. Both 60 Vbeta primers and 13 Jbeta primers went into the PCR. Using immunoSEQ multiplex PCR, the repertoire was profiled, and TCRdb retains in-frame clones only, with some absent. This repertoire shows 150,000 to 200,000 clones, around 80% found once; its top ten account for around 2.4%. Sequenced input: PBMCs. These receptors were taken from a woman aged 25 to 45 in good health and CMV-seronegative.

The chain links TRBV4-1 to TRBJ2-1, with TRBD1 identical over 8 bases. CDR3 length: 16 residues. The V segment lost 1 base and the J segment 4 bases; nucleotides outside the gene matches: 6. Germline V CDR1 and CDR2: MGHRA, YSYEKL. The CDR3 bases are TGCGCCAGCAGCCAAGGGCAGGGGGCTGGATACAATGAGCAGTTCTTC. This gives the protein CASSQGQGAGYNEQFF.

V is TRBV28 and J is TRBJ1-4, with 7 nucleotides matching TRBD1. Germline CDR1 MDHEN, CDR2 SYDVKM. Trimming removed 2 bases from V and 4 bases from J; junction bases left unmatched: 4. This CDR3 is 15 amino acids long. The CDR3 loop reads CASSLRPGGNEKLFF. CDR3 nucleotides: TGTGCCAGCAGTTTACGCCCAGGGGGTAATGAAAAACTGTTTTTT.

The chain employs TRBV7-8 and TRBJ2-5; 12 bases map to TRBD2. J gave up 1 base and V 4 bases, and 4 bases lay outside the gene matches. This CDR3 spans 16 amino acids. From germline, CDR1 is SGHVS and CDR2 FQNEAQ. The CDR3 spells CASSSRTSGVQETQYF. The CDR3 nucleotides are TGTGCCAGCAGCTCCCGGACTAGCGGGGTCCAAGAGACCCAGTACTTC.

The chain uses TRBV5-5 and TRBJ1-2; no reliable D call. The CDR3 runs to 14 residues. Germline V lookup: CDR1 SGHKS, CDR2 YYEKEE (reference sequence). V lost 4 bases to trimming and J lost 4 bases, with 14 bases between them. CDR3 bases: TGTGCCAGCAGCCAAGCAGAGGCTTTCTATGGCTACACCTTC. This translates into CASSQAEAFYGYTF.

The chain employs TRBV23-1 and TRBJ2-5, with 13 bases identical to TRBD2. The DNA matches TRBJ2-7 better at its end, which makes the J call doubtful. Being an ORF, TRBV23-1 has a function that is uncertain. This CDR3 has 14 residues. In nucleotides, the CDR3 is TGCGCCAGCATCCTCGGGACTAGCGGGATCGAGCAGTACTTC. This codes for CASILGTSGIEQYF.

J is TRBJ2-3 and V is TRBV19, with 12 bases matching TRBD2. This CDR3 is 18 amino acids long. In germline, CDR1 is LNHDA, CDR2 SQIVND (reference sequence). V shed 0 bases and J 3 bases; nucleotides not matched to a gene: 7. The CDR3 bases are TGTGCCAGTAGTATAGATCGGACTAGCGGGGACGTAACAGATACGCAGTATTTT. This encodes CASSIDRTSGDVTDTQYF.

This chain joins TRBV27 and TRBJ2-1; 9 nucleotides line up with TRBD1. In germline, CDR1 is MNHEY, CDR2 SMNVEV (reference sequence). The V gene end was trimmed by 5 bases and the J gene end by 5 bases; junction bases not matched to a gene: 7. The CDR3 is made up of 15 amino acids. The CDR3 sequence: CASSQSGTGNNEQFF. DNA for the CDR3: TGTGCCAGCAGTCAGTCGGGGACAGGGAACAATGAGCAGTTCTTC.

V gene TRBV18 combines with J gene TRBJ2-1, with D possibly being TRBD2 (6 bases). Germline V gene sequence: CDR1 KGHSH, CDR2 LQKENI. The ends were cut back, 2 bases at V and 5 bases at J, with 16 bases in the middle. The CDR3 runs 16 residues. CDR3 sequence (DNA): TGTGCCAGCTCACCAAGGCGGGATACTAGAAACAATGAGCAGTTCTTC. Translating it yields CASSPRRDTRNNEQFF. Filled out from reference TRBV18 and TRBJ2-1, the complete variable domain reads NAGVMQNPRHLVRRRGQEARLRCSPMKGHSHVYWYRQLPEEGLKFMVYLQKENIIDESGMPKERFSAEFPKEGPSILRIQQVVRGDSAAYFCASSPRRDTRNNEQFFGPGTRLTVL.

V gene TRBV4-1 combines with J gene TRBJ1-2; D is perhaps TRBD1 (6 bases). There are 15 residues in the CDR3. The germline gives CDR1 MGHRA, CDR2 YSYEKL. Trimming pared 0 bases from V and 7 bases from J, leaving 15 bases between. CDR3 protein: CASSQEWGRGTGYTF. CDR3 in DNA: TGCGCCAGCAGCCAAGAATGGGGCAGGGGAACTGGCTACACCTTC.

The chain combines TRBV7-2 with TRBJ2-1, with 12 bases that match TRBD2. Trimming took 5 bases from V and 1 from J; bases not matched to a gene: 6. CDR1 and CDR2 from the germline V gene are SGHTA and FQGNSA. This CDR3 spans 17 amino acids. The chain's CDR3 is CASSHRLAGASYNEQFF. The CDR3 coding sequence is TGTGCCAGCAGCCATCGACTAGCGGGGGCTTCCTACAATGAGCAGTTCTTC.

The chain combines TRBV6-5 with TRBJ2-7, with 9 nucleotides matching TRBD1. This CDR3 comprises 14 residues. The V gene end was trimmed by 4 bases and the J gene end by 5 bases; junction bases not matched to a gene: 6. Germline loops: CDR1 MNHEY, CDR2 SVGAGI. The CDR3 spells CASSFRDREHEQYF. The DNA of the CDR3 is TGTGCCAGCAGTTTCCGGGACAGGGAGCACGAGCAGTACTTC.

The rearrangement links TRBV7-2 to TRBJ1-6; D is possibly TRBD1 (6 bases). The V end was cut by 2 bases, the J end by 8 bases, with 10 bases between. Germline V gene lookup returns CDR1 SGHTA and CDR2 FQGNSA. The CDR3 runs to 14 residues. CDR3 sequence (DNA): TGTGCCAGCAGCTTACAGGGGTGGGATTCACCCCTCCACTTT. Its translation is CASSLQGWDSPLHF.

The chain employs TRBV5-6 and TRBJ2-3, with a possible D match to TRBD2 (7 bases). V was trimmed by 3 bases and J by 7 bases, leaving 18 bases between them. CDR1 and CDR2 from the germline V gene are SGHDT and YYEEEE. The CDR3 covers 15 residues. The CDR3 protein is CASSWEGGTRNTQYF. CDR3 nucleotides: TGTGCCAGCAGCTGGGAGGGGGGGACGAGAAATACGCAGTATTTT.

This clone is a singleton in its sample. The chain recombines TRBV10-3 with TRBJ2-3, with D perhaps TRBD2 (7 bases). V was cut by 0 bases and J by 5 bases, with 15 bases left in between. The germline gives CDR1 ENHRY, CDR2 SYGVKD. The CDR3 is 16 residues long. The CDR3 sequence is CAISESEGGPGDTQYF. The CDR3 DNA reads TGTGCCATCAGTGAGTCTGAGGGGGGGCCGGGAGATACGCAGTATTTT.

V usage is TRBV5-1 and J usage is TRBJ1-2, with 9 bases aligning to TRBD1. Germline V gene data show CDR1 as SGHRS and CDR2 as YFSETQ. The CDR3 runs to 19 residues. J was trimmed by 1 base and V by 3 bases; bases with no gene match: 16. The CDR3 is CASSSPGPGQGASNYGYTF. The CDR3 DNA reads TGCGCCAGCAGCTCGCCCGGACCGGGACAGGGAGCGAGTAACTATGGCTACACCTTC. The entire variable domain, with the rest obtained from reference TRBV5-1 and TRBJ1-2, is as follows: KAGVTQTPRYLIKTRGQQVTLSCSPISGHRSVSWYQQTPGQGLQFLFEYFSETQRNKGNFPGRFSGRQFSNSRSEMNVSTLELGDSALYLCASSSPGPGQGASNYGYTFGSGTRLTVV.

This chain connects TRBV10-3 to TRBJ1-5; 10 nucleotides align to TRBD1. The ends lost 4 bases at V and 10 bases at J; junction bases unmatched: 4. There are 13 residues in the CDR3. Germline lookup yields CDR1 ENHRY and CDR2 SYGVKD. The CDR3 loop reads CAISGTGGLPQHF. CDR3 bases: TGTGCCATCAGTGGGACAGGGGGACTCCCCCAGCATTTT.

This chain uses TRBV10-1 with TRBJ1-4, with TRBD1 identical over 8 bases. The CDR3 consists of 14 residues. CDR1 WNHNN and CDR2 SYGVQD come from the germline V gene (reference sequence). Trimming took 5 bases from V and 8 from J; bases not matched to a gene: 7. For the CDR3, the DNA is TGCGCCAGCAGTCGGACAGGGTATATAGAAAAACTGTTTTTT. Its translation: CASSRTGYIEKLFF.

The chain carries TRBV7-9 and TRBJ1-3; tentatively, D is TRBD1 (6 bases). This CDR3 is built from 14 residues. Trimming shortened V by 0 bases and J by 6 bases, and 9 bases separated the two germline ends. Germline CDR1 reads SEHNR; CDR2 reads FQNEAQ (reference sequence). CDR3 region: CASSLAGGENTIYF. In DNA form, the CDR3 reads TGTGCCAGCAGCTTAGCAGGGGGGGAAAACACCATATATTTT.

The chain has TRBV21-1 and TRBJ2-4; TRBD1 is the table's D call and was not checked against the DNA. TRBV21-1 is a pseudogene. The CDR3 length is 17 residues. CDR3 DNA: TGTGCCAGCAGCGGACAGGATTCGATGATGGTCAAAAACATTCAGTACTTC. Its protein is CASSGQDSMMVKNIQYF.

The gene calls are TRBV27 and TRBJ1-2; D remains unclear. Germline V gives CDR1 MNHEY, CDR2 SMNVEV (reference sequence). The CDR3 length is 13 residues. With 5 bases removed from V and 1 base from J, the gap between germline ends came to 8 bases. CDR3: CASSPGINYGYTF. For the CDR3, the DNA is TGTGCCAGCAGTCCAGGAATTAACTATGGCTACACCTTC.

The rearrangement links TRBV7-8 to TRBJ1-2, with D possibly being TRBD1 (5 bases). The CDR3 runs to 16 residues. Trimming removed 0 bases at V and 4 bases at J, with 15 bases between. Germline V gives CDR1 SGHVS, CDR2 FQNEAQ. In DNA, the CDR3 is TGTGCCAGCAGCTTAGCATCCCGGGGGATAAGCTATGGCTACACCTTC. As protein: CASSLASRGISYGYTF. The full variable domain, completed using reference TRBV7-8 and TRBJ1-2, is GAGVSQSPRYKVAKRGQDVALRCDPISGHVSLFWYQQALGQGPEFLTYFQNEAQLDKSGLPSDRFFAERPEGSVSTLKIQRTQQEDSAVYLCASSLASRGISYGYTFGSGTRLTVV.

This clone was counted only a few times. This chain joins TRBV5-8 and TRBJ1-4, with unresolved D. V lost 9 bases and J 8 bases, leaving 23 bases between the germline ends. The CDR3 covers 15 residues. Looked up from germline, CDR1 is SGHTS and CDR2 is YDEGEE. CDR3 DNA: TGTGCCACCAACCCCCGACGCCATGAGGGCGAAAAACTGTTTTTT. Its translation: CATNPRRHEGEKLFF. Combining the CDR3 with reference TRBV5-8 and TRBJ1-4 gives the whole variable domain EAGVTQSPTHLIKTRGQQATLRCSPISGHTSVYWYQQALGLGLQFLLWYDEGEERNRGNFPPRFSGRQFPNYSSELNVNALELEDSALYLCATNPRRHEGEKLFFGSGTQLSVL.

V and J are TRBV6-1 and TRBJ1-6; TRBD1 agrees at 10 bases. This CDR3 is built from 15 residues. Germline-derived CDR1 and CDR2 are MNHNS and SASEGT. Losses at the gene ends were 1 base for V and 6 bases for J; bases not matched to a gene: 0. CDR3 nucleotide sequence: TGTGCCAGCAGTGAAGGGACAGGGGGTAATTCACCCCTCCACTTT. This encodes CASSEGTGGNSPLHF.

The chain links TRBV18 to TRBJ2-1; TRBD1 might be the D (5 bases). Germline V gives CDR1 KGHSH, CDR2 LQKENI. V was cut by 5 bases and J by 2 bases, with 13 bases left in between. The CDR3 totals 15 residues. The CDR3 region is CASSGQGSTYNEQFF. The CDR3 DNA reads TGTGCCAGCTCAGGCCAGGGTAGCACCTACAATGAGCAGTTCTTC.

The gene calls are TRBV19 and TRBJ2-7; possibly TRBD2 for D (6 bases). The V gene's germline CDR1 is LNHDA and CDR2 SQIVND (reference sequence). The ends were cut back, 4 bases at V and 2 bases at J, with 12 bases in the middle. CDR3 length equals 14 residues. CDR3 region: CASSKERATYEQYF. The CDR3 DNA reads as TGTGCCAGTAGTAAAGAGCGGGCTACCTACGAGCAGTACTTC.

This chain links TRBV6-6 with TRBJ2-7; 8 positions agree with TRBD1. CDR1 is MNHNY, CDR2 SVGAGI, per germline (reference sequence). The CDR3 runs to 15 residues. V was clipped by 2 bases and J by 5 bases; unmatched bases: 8. The CDR3 region is CASSYTGQGNNEQYF. In nucleotides, the CDR3 is TGTGCCAGCAGTTACACCGGACAGGGCAACAACGAGCAGTACTTC.

This clone has only one observation. This sequence joins TRBV7-2 and TRBJ1-5; tentative D call: TRBD1 (6 bases). The CDR3 is made up of 15 amino acids. V lost 6 bases and J 6 bases, leaving 18 bases between the germline ends. Germline loops: CDR1 SGHTA, CDR2 FQGNSA. CDR3 in amino acids: CASSKKGGSIQPQHF. DNA for the CDR3: TGTGCCAGCAGTAAAAAGGGGGGGTCCATTCAGCCCCAGCATTTT.

This clone was picked up one time. The chain links TRBV4-3 to TRBJ2-7, with D unresolved. V lost 1 base, J lost 1 base, and 14 bases lay in between. Germline values: CDR1 LGHNA, CDR2 YSLEER. The CDR3 is 16 amino acids. The CDR3 sequence is CASSQGGQPRSYEQYF. The DNA of the CDR3 is TGCGCCAGCAGCCAAGGTGGGCAGCCCCGTTCCTACGAGCAGTACTTC.

The chain carries TRBV7-2 and TRBJ2-5; D is perhaps TRBD2 (6 bases). This CDR3 contains 18 residues. V gave up 3 bases and J gave up 5 bases, with 25 bases separating them. Per germline, CDR1 SGHTA and CDR2 FQGNSA. The CDR3 sequence is CASSFGTQTRGRGETQYF. CDR3 sequence (DNA): TGTGCCAGCAGCTTTGGGACCCAAACTAGGGGACGGGGGGAGACCCAGTACTTC.

This clone was recorded a few times. The junction departs from germline at one end; a sequencing error may be responsible. The CDR3 reads CASSLVGDILAKNSQYF. The CDR3 DNA is TGTGCCAGCAGCTTAGTAGGGGACATCCTAGCCAAAAACAGTCAGTACTTC. The gene calls are TRBV7-9 and TRBJ2-4; tentative D call: TRBD1 (6 bases). The germline V gene has CDR1 SEHNR and CDR2 FQNEAQ (reference sequence). The CDR3 loop spans 17 amino acids.

The CDR3 coding sequence is TGTGCCAGCAGTTACTCCTACAGGGGACAGTCACCCCTCCACTTT. Protein sequence: CASSYSYRGQSPLHF. V and J are TRBV6-5 and TRBJ1-6; TRBD1 agrees at 7 bases. Per the germline V gene, CDR1 is MNHEY and CDR2 is SVGAGI. Trimming took 0 bases from V and 10 from J; bases not matched to a gene: 6. The CDR3 has 15 residues.